This T cell receptor beta chain originates from a study of breast tumors, draining lymph nodes, adjacent tissues. Study-level results: The lymph node origin of tumor T cells was framed as consistent with a hypothesis, not demonstrated.

Samples came from axillary lymph nodes draining the breast cancer. There are many counts of this clonotype. Antigen unknown. TCRdb itself ran the multiplex PCR reads through MiXCR, one entry per CDR3 protein. Of about 120,000 distinct CDR3 sequences listed, 20% are singletons. This CDR3 has 14 amino acids. V lost 5 bases and J lost 6, with 17 bases in between. The rearrangement uses TRBV12-3 or TRBV12-4 and TRBJ2-7; D may be TRBD2 (5 bases). The TCR comes from a female donor with breast cancer. Some clones in this sample may be carry-over from other donors' samples. Material for sequencing was axillary lymph node tissue. The CDR3 loop is CASSKTGIGAEQYF. DNA for the CDR3: TGTGCCAGCAGTAAAACCGGGATCGGAGCCGAGCAGTACTTC.